The entry that follows covers one TCR beta chain sequence. It has no known antigen specificity. One base away there is no much larger clone; base qualities are not given. The data belong to a study of blood T cell repertoires in COVID-19 (dated by TCRdb to about 2020). Regarding the study in general: The collaborator samples originated in the United States, Italy and Spain and spanned the acute and convalescent phases of COVID-19. The material from the prospective study consisted of cDNA or gDNA derived from T cells, B-cell-depleted T cells, or PBMCs. The dataset comprised deeply sampled blood TCRbeta repertoires from subjects exposed to, actively infected with, or recovered from COVID-19. The repertoires were released in a freely available public database meant as a resource for research on the immune response to SARS-CoV-2. The samples were drawn from the first 160 participants of the ongoing ImmuneRACE study and from 1,254 subjects provided by 6 global collaborators. The sample metadata nearly always contained a de-identified subject ID, COVID-19 status, age in years and sex. Where available, HLA class I and class II types were obtained from metadata supplied by the sample provider rather than from assay-based typing. General findings and caveats noted by the study authors: The amount of clinical and demographic metadata varied by source and participant and was provided uncurated.

The collaborating institutions used their own protocols to collect whole blood in K2EDTA tubes. For TCRbeta analysis, collaborators shipped samples in one of three forms: frozen whole blood, isolated PBMCs, or DNA extracted from either of those sample types. V is shortened by 3 bases, J by 4 bases, and the region joining them spans 22 bases. The CDR3 has 18 amino acids, counting the end cysteine and phenylalanine. Only the CDR3 part of the read is kept: 54 bases, read in frame from the first base. For CDR1 and CDR2, the germline V gene lists SGHAT and FQNNGV. TCRbeta CDR3 regions were amplified from genomic DNA by means of the immunoSEQ Assay, a bias-controlled multiplex PCR. Under the source paper's analysis protocol: The number of nucleated cells in each sample was estimated from the amplification of reference gene primers within the assay. To quantify the absolute abundance of each unique TCRbeta CDR3 rearrangement, sequence reads were collapsed and filtered. Productive Simpson clonality was computed per sample as the square root of Simpson's diversity index over productive rearrangements. Sourced from immuneACCESS, this table was stored by TCRdb with only in-frame sequences that have V and J called. A share of the clones is absent; for the studies checked, an unresolved V gene accounts for under half, and the remainder has no known explanation. The DNA was the basis for D and trimming; V, J and clone size are from that table. The sample table shows about 58,000 clones, and about nine tenths are seen once. 20% to 25% of the sample is in the top ten clones.

The rearrangement combines TRBV11-2 with TRBJ2-1; TRBD1 might be the D gene, on 6 matching bases. This sequence originates from a woman aged 45-60 years with active or convalescent COVID-19. Material: peripheral blood. The sequence in DNA is TGTGCCAGCAGCTTGCCAGGAACTAGTCCCAGGGGTTACAATGAGCAGTTCTTC. This is translated as CASSLPGTSPRGYNEQFF.